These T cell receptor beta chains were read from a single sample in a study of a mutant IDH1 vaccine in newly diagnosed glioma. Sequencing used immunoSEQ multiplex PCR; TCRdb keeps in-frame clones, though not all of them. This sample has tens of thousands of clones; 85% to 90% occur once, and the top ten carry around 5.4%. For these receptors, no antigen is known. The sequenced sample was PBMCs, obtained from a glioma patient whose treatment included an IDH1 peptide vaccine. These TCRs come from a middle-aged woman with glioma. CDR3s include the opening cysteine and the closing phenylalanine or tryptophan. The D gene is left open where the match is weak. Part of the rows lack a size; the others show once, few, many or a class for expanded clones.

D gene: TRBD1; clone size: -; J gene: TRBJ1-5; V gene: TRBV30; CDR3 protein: CAWGRGRDQPQHF; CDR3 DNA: TGTGCCTGGGGAAGGGGGCGGGATCAGCCCCAGCATTTT
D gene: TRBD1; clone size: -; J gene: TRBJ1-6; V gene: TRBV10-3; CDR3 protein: CAIRGDSISPLHF; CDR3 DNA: TGTGCCATCAGGGGGGACAGTATCTCACCCCTCCACTTT
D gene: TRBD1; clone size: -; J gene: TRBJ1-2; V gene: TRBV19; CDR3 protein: CASSMGTVPVYTF; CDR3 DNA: TGTGCCAGTAGTATGGGGACAGTACCGGTCTACACCTTC
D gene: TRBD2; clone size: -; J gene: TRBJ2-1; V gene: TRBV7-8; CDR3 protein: CASSLVAGGPHEQFF; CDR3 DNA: TGTGCCAGCAGCTTAGTCGCGGGAGGGCCGCATGAGCAGTTCTTC
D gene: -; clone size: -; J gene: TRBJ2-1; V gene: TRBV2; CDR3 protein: CASSEAGWYNEQFF; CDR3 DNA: TGTGCCAGCAGTGAAGCGGGGTGGTACAATGAGCAGTTCTTC
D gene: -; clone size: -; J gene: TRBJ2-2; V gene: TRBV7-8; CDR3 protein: CASSRQRTGTGELFF; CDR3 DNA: TGTGCCAGCAGCCGACAGCGAACGGGGACCGGGGAGCTGTTTTTT
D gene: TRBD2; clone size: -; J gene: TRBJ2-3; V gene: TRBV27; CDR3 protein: CASSDPMTSGITDTQYF; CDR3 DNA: TGTGCCAGCAGCGACCCGATGACTAGCGGGATCACAGATACGCAGTATTTT
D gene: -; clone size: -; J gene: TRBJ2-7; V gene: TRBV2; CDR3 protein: CASSEGADNSYEQYF; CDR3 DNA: TGTGCCAGCAGTGAAGGGGCTGACAACTCCTACGAGCAGTACTTC
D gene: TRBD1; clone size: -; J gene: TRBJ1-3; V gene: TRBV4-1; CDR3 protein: CASSQDGHRGFGNTIYF; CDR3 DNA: TGCGCCAGCAGCCAAGACGGGCACAGGGGCTTTGGAAACACCATATATTTT
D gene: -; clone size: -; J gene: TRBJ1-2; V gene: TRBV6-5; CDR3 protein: CASSLNRREGYTF; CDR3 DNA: TGTGCCAGCAGCCTTAACAGGAGAGAAGGCTACACCTTC
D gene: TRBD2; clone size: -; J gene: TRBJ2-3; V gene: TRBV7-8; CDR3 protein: CASSLVAGGTDTQYF; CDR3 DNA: TGTGCCAGCAGCTTAGTCGCGGGGGGCACAGATACGCAGTATTTT
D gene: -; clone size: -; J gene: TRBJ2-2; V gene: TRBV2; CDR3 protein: CASSVRQENPTGELFF; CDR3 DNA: TGTGCCAGCAGTGTCCGGCAGGAGAACCCCACCGGGGAGCTGTTTTTT
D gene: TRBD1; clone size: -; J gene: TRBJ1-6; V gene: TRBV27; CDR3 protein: CASRIDRDPRNSPLHF; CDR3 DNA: TGTGCCAGCAGGATCGACAGGGATCCCAGGAATTCACCCCTCCACTTT
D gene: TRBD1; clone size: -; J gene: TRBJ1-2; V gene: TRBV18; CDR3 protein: CASSDRGNNYGYTF; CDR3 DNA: TGTGCCAGCTCTGACAGGGGGAATAACTATGGCTACACCTTC
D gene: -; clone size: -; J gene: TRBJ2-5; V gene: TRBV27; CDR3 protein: CASSFGRGRETQYF; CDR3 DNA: TGTGCCAGCAGTTTCGGCCGGGGCCGGGAGACCCAGTACTTC
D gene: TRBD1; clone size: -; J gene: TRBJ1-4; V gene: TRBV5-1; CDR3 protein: CASSLQTGDEKLFF; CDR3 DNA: TGCGCCAGCAGCCTCCAGACAGGGGATGAAAAACTGTTTTTT
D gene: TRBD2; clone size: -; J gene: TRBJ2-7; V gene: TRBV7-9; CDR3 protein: CASSWTSGGLLGEQYF; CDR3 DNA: TGTGCCAGCAGCTGGACTAGCGGGGGCCTTTTGGGCGAGCAGTACTTC
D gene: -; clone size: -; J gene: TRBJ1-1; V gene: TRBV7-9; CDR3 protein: CASSLSIGGNTEAFF; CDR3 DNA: TGTGCCAGCAGCTTAAGCATAGGCGGGAACACTGAAGCTTTCTTT
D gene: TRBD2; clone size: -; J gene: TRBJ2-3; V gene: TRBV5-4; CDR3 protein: CASSLRGGGHPNTDTQYF; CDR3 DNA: TGTGCCAGCAGCTTGAGGGGCGGGGGGCATCCTAACACAGATACGCAGTATTTT
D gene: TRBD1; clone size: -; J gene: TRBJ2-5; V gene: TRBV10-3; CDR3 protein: CAIRATGGGETQYF; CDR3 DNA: TGTGCCATCAGGGCGACAGGGGGCGGGGAGACCCAGTACTTC
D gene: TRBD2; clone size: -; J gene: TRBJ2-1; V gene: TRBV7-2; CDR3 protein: CASSGAGGPGEQFF; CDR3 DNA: TGTGCCAGCAGCGGTGCGGGGGGGCCGGGAGAGCAGTTCTTC
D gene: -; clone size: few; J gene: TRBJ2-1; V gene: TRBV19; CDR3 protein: CASSIGGRGNEQFF; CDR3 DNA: TGTGCCAGTAGTATTGGAGGCCGAGGGAATGAGCAGTTCTTC
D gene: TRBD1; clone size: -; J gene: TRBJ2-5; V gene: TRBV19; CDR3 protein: CASTPQGNQETQYF; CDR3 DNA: TGTGCCAGTACCCCACAGGGGAACCAAGAGACCCAGTACTTC
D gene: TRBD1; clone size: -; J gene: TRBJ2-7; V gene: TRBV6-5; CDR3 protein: CASSYGTGRDEQYF; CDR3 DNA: TGTGCCAGCAGTTACGGGACAGGGCGGGACGAGCAGTACTTC
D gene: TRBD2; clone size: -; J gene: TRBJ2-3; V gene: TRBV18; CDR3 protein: CASCLAGDSDTQYF; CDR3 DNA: TGTGCCAGCTGCCTAGCGGGAGACTCAGATACGCAGTATTTT
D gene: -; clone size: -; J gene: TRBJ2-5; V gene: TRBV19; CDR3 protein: CASNALMGETQYF; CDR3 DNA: TGTGCCAGTAATGCCTTAATGGGCGAGACCCAGTACTTC